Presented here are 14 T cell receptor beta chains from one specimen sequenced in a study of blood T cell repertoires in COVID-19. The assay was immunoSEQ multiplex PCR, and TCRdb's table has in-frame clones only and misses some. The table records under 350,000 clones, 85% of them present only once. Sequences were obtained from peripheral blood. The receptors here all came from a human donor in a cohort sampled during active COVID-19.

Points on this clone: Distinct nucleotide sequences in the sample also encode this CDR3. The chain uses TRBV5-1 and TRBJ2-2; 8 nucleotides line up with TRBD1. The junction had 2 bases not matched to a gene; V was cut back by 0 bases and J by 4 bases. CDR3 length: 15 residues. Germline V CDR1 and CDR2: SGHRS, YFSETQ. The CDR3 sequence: CASSLGTGSTGELFF. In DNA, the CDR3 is TGCGCCAGCAGCTTGGGGACAGGGTCCACCGGGGAGCTGTTTTTT.

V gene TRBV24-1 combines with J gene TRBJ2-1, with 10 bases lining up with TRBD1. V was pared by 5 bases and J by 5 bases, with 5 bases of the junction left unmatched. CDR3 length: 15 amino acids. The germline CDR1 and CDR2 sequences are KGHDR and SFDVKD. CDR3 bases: TGTGCCACCAGTGTAGGGACAGGGGTCGACAATGAGCAGTTCTTC. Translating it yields CATSVGTGVDNEQFF.

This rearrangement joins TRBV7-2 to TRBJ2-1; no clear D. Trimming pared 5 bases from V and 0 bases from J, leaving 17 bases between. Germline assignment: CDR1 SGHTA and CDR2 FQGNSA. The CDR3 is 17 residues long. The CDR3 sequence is CASSPQTDFSSYNEQFF. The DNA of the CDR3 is TGTGCCAGCAGCCCGCAGACTGACTTTTCCTCCTACAATGAGCAGTTCTTC.

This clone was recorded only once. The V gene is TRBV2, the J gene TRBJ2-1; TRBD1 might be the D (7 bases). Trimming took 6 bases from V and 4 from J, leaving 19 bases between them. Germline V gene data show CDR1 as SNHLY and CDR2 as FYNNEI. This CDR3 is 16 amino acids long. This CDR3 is CASSPGFAGQYNEQFF. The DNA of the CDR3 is TGTGCCAGCAGCCCCGGCTTCGCGGGACAGTACAATGAGCAGTTCTTC.

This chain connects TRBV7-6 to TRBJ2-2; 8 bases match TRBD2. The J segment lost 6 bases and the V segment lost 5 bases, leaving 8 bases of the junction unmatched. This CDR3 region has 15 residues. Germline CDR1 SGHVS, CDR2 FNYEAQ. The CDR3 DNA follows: TGTGCCAGCAGCCCCCTCGGGGGGGGGCCCGGGGAGCTGTTTTTT. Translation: CASSPLGGGPGELFF.

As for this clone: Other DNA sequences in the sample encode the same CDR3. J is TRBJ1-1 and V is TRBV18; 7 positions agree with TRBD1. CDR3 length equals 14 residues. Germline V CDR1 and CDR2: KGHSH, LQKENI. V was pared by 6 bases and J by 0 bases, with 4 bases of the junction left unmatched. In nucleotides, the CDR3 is TGTGCCAGCTCTCCGGACAGGTTGAACACTGAAGCTTTCTTT. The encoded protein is CASSPDRLNTEAFF.

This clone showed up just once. CDR3 sequence reads: CASSVQGGNTIYF. The DNA for the CDR3 is TGTGCCAGCAGCGTACAGGGAGGAAACACCATATATTTT. The chain couples TRBV28 to TRBJ1-3; D perhaps matches TRBD1 (6 bases). V lost 6 bases and J 4 bases, leaving 10 bases between the germline ends. CDR3 length equals 13 residues. Germline assignment: CDR1 MDHEN and CDR2 SYDVKM.

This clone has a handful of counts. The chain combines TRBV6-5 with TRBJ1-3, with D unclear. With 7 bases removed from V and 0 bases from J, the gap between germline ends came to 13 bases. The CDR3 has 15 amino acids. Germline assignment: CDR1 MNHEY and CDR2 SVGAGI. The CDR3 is CASKIAPSSGNTIYF. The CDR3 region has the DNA TGTGCCAGCAAAATAGCGCCAAGCTCTGGAAACACCATATATTTT.

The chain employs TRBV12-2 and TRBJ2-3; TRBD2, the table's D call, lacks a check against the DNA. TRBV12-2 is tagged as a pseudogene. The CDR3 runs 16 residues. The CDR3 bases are TGTGCAAGTCGCTTGACTCTAGCGGGAGACACAGATACGCAGTATTTT. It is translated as CASRLTLAGDTDTQYF.

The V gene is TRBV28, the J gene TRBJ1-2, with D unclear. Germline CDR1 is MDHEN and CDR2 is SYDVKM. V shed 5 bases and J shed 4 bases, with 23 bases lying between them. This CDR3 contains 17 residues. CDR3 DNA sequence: TGTGCCAGCAGTGGAGTACCCGTCGGAGCGCTGGGCTATGGCTACACCTTC. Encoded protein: CASSGVPVGALGYGYTF.

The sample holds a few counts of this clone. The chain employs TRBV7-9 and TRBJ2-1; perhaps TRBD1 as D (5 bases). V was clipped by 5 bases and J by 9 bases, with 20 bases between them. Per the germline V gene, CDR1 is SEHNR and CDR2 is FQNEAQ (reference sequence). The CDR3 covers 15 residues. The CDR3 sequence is CASSLLGRRQVEQFF. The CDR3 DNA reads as TGTGCCAGCAGCCTTCTGGGGCGGCGGCAGGTTGAGCAGTTCTTC.

CDR3 bases: TGTGCCAGCTCAATCGAAGGGGATCAGCCCCAGCATTTT. It specifies CASSIEGDQPQHF. V is TRBV7-9 and J is TRBJ1-5, with a weak D call TRBD1 (5 bases). With 8 bases removed from V and 5 bases from J, the gap between germline ends came to 13 bases. There are 13 residues in the CDR3. Germline loops: CDR1 SEHNR, CDR2 FQNEAQ (reference sequence).

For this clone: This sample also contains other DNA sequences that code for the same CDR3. DNA of the CDR3: TGTGCCAGCAGCGTAGGGGAGAGCTCCTATAATTCACCCCTCCACTTT. Translated, it gives CASSVGESSYNSPLHF. This chain connects TRBV9 to TRBJ1-6; D uncertain. The V gene lost 0 bases and the J gene lost 0 bases, with 7 bases spanning the gap. Germline assignment: CDR1 SGDLS and CDR2 YYNGEE. CDR3 length: 16 residues.

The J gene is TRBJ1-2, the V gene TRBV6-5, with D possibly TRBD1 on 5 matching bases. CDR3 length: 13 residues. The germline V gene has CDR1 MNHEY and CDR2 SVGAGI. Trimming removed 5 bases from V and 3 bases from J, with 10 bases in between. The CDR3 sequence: CASSPREDYGYTF. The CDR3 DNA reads TGTGCCAGCAGTCCCAGGGAGGACTATGGCTACACCTTC.